Listed here are 13 T cell receptor beta chains from one sample, sequenced in a study of beta chain features in type 1 diabetes (dated by TCRdb to 2016 to 2018). The library was produced with the immunoSEQ multiplex PCR assay. The entire amount of isolated RNA was reverse transcribed using the High Capacity cDNA Reverse Transcription Kit, so the sequenced TCRB transcripts were expressed ones. TCRdb provides this immuneACCESS table in a form limited to in-frame rearrangements. Some clones are lacking; in checked studies, under half of them reflect an unresolved V gene, and why the rest are absent is not known. The sample records almost 350,000 clones, roughly 8% of which are singletons. More than 0.4% of the sample belongs to the ten largest clones. Sequenced input: central memory CD4+ T cells from blood. These receptors all stem from a woman between 18 and 29 years old in good health.

This clone was seen a few times. This chain joins TRBV2 and TRBJ1-1, with D possibly TRBD1 on 6 matching bases. Germline CDR1 reads SNHLY; CDR2 reads FYNNEI. This CDR3 has 12 amino acids. Deletions cut 11 bases from V and 5 bases from J, with 15 bases between. Written as DNA, the CDR3 is TGTGCCGGGGGGGCGCGGTGGACTGAAGCTTTCTTT. Its protein is CAGGARWTEAFF.

This clone was detected a few times. This CDR3 is CASSIEERSNEKLFF. The CDR3 region has the DNA TGTGCCAGCAGCATAGAGGAACGTTCTAATGAAAAACTGTTTTTT. This rearrangement joins TRBV7-3 to TRBJ1-4, with D unclear. Germline lookup yields CDR1 SGHTA and CDR2 FQGTGA. V was cut by 5 bases and J by 3 bases, with 13 bases left in between. The CDR3 is 15 amino acids. Full variable domain (outside the CDR3, taken from reference TRBV7-3 and TRBJ1-4): GAGVSQTPSNKVTEKGKYVELRCDPISGHTALYWYRQSLGQGPEFLIYFQGTGAADDSGLPNDRFFAVRPEGSVSTLKIQRTERGDSAVYLCASSIEERSNEKLFFGSGTQLSVL.

The chain is built from TRBV5-4 and TRBJ2-4; D call uncertain. The CDR3 has 16 amino acids. V lost 0 bases and J 4 bases, leaving 14 bases between the germline ends. Germline V lookup: CDR1 SGHNT, CDR2 YYREEE (reference sequence). The CDR3 region has the DNA TGTGCCAGCAGCTTGGATCGCTCTTCCCCTAAAAACATTCAGTACTTC. Translating it yields CASSLDRSSPKNIQYF.

Many counts were recorded for this clone. The chain uses TRBV27 and TRBJ1-2; 7 bases are a match to TRBD1. This CDR3 region has 14 residues. Germline loops: CDR1 MNHEY, CDR2 SMNVEV (reference sequence). Trimming took 5 bases from V and 4 from J; bases not matched to a gene: 7. The DNA of the CDR3 is TGTGCCAGCAGTCACTCGACAGGGATCTATGGCTACACCTTC. Amino acids: CASSHSTGIYGYTF.

A few counts support this clone. Other DNA sequences in this sample translate to the same CDR3. CDR3 nucleotides: TGTGCCAGCTCACGGGACAGGCACCAAGAGACCCAGTACTTC. It yields the protein CASSRDRHQETQYF. V is TRBV18 and J is TRBJ2-5; 8 bases align to TRBD1. This CDR3 is 14 amino acids long. The V segment lost 4 bases and the J segment 0 bases; nucleotides outside the gene matches: 1. CDR1 is KGHSH and CDR2 is LQKENI in the germline V gene.

This chain connects TRBV6-6 to TRBJ2-3; 14 nucleotides align to TRBD2. Germline assignment: CDR1 MNHNY and CDR2 SVGAGI (reference sequence). This CDR3 has 16 amino acids. V lost 5 bases to trimming and J lost 2 bases; unmatched junction nucleotides: 3. The CDR3 loop reads CASSPTSGRVTDTQYF. In DNA, the CDR3 is TGTGCCAGCAGTCCGACTAGCGGGAGGGTCACAGATACGCAGTATTTT.

This clone appeared many times. V gene TRBV7-9 combines with J gene TRBJ2-1; D ambiguous. Germline CDR1 SEHNR, CDR2 FQNEAQ (reference sequence). V was cut by 2 bases and J by 5 bases, with 1 base left in between. The length of the CDR3 is 11 residues. The CDR3 DNA is TGTGCCAGCAGCTTACACAATGAGCAGTTCTTC. It yields the protein CASSLHNEQFF.

The J gene is TRBJ2-1, the V gene TRBV7-9; TRBD1 is a possible D gene (5 bases). The V and J ends lost 4 bases and 12 bases respectively, with 16 bases between them. CDR1 is SEHNR, CDR2 FQNEAQ, per germline (reference sequence). The CDR3 spans 13 residues. CDR3 DNA sequence: TGTGCCAGCAGCTCCGACAGAGAGTGGGGGCAGTTCTTC. Its translation: CASSSDREWGQFF.

This clone was seen only a few times. The gene calls are TRBV6-4 and TRBJ2-2; 7 bases are a match to TRBD2. The junction had 5 bases not matched to a gene; V was cut back by 6 bases and J by 4 bases. CDR1 and CDR2 from the germline V gene are MRHNA and SNTAGT. This CDR3 region has 14 residues. The CDR3 DNA reads as TGTGCCAGCAGACTGGCTAGCGGCACCGGGGAGCTGTTTTTT. It specifies CASRLASGTGELFF.

The chain couples TRBV18 to TRBJ2-5, with D perhaps matching TRBD1 (5 bases). CDR1 is KGHSH, CDR2 LQKENI, per germline. V lost 3 bases and J lost 5, with 10 bases in between. The CDR3 loop spans 13 amino acids. This CDR3 reads CASSPGQVETQYF. CDR3 nucleotide sequence: TGTGCCAGCTCACCTGGACAAGTGGAGACCCAGTACTTC. Drawing the rest from reference TRBV18 and TRBJ2-5, the complete variable domain is NAGVMQNPRHLVRRRGQEARLRCSPMKGHSHVYWYRQLPEEGLKFMVYLQKENIIDESGMPKERFSAEFPKEGPSILRIQQVVRGDSAAYFCASSPGQVETQYFGPGTRLLVL.

This clone was detected a few times. The chain uses TRBV5-1 and TRBJ2-3; D gene unclear. The CDR3 length is 14 residues. Germline V gene data show CDR1 as SGHRS and CDR2 as YFSETQ. The germline V and J ends were trimmed by 4 bases and 2 bases, with 11 bases remaining between them. DNA for the CDR3: TGCGCCAGCAGCCGCCAAGACTCCACAGATACGCAGTATTTT. It codes for CASSRQDSTDTQYF.

The V call is TRBV4-3, the J call TRBJ1-6, with D perhaps TRBD1 (5 bases). Trimming removed 0 bases from V and 7 bases from J, with 31 bases in between. This CDR3 spans 22 amino acids. From germline, CDR1 is LGHNA and CDR2 YSLEER. The CDR3 spells CASSQDLGLKGFLGGMNSPLHF. The CDR3 DNA is TGCGCCAGCAGCCAAGATCTCGGTTTGAAGGGTTTCTTGGGGGGTATGAATTCACCCCTCCACTTT.

The chain couples TRBV18 to TRBJ2-3, with D possibly being TRBD2 (7 bases). With 3 bases removed from V and 0 bases from J, the gap between germline ends came to 13 bases. Germline V gives CDR1 KGHSH, CDR2 LQKENI. This CDR3 spans 16 amino acids. This chain's CDR3 is CASSPTRGASTDTQYF. The DNA for the CDR3 is TGTGCCAGCTCACCTACTCGGGGGGCTAGCACAGATACGCAGTATTTT.